This T cell receptor beta chain was recorded in a study of shared clonotypes between healthy human individuals. Study as a whole: CD4 naive and memory got three plates each, CD8 naive two, CD8 memory one. Findings and caveats of the study: It was the non-shared clonotypes that had lower generation probabilities than clonotypes shared by all four donors.

Naive CD8 cells lacked CD45RO and underwent positive selection for CCR7, leaving out terminally differentiated effector memory CD45RA+ cells. To note about this clone: Its antigen is unknown.

An assay was performed, and its level was deep. TCRdb's copy holds only in-frame clones and misses some; the assay was immunoSEQ multiplex PCR. The sample shows over 2 million clones, just under 95% of them seen only once. The V gene's germline CDR1 is MNHEY and CDR2 SMNVEV (reference sequence). The J segment lost 6 bases and the V segment lost 0 bases, leaving 12 bases of the junction unmatched. This CDR3 spans 17 amino acids. This sequence joins TRBV27 and TRBJ2-7; TRBD1 matches at 9 bases. The sequenced sample consisted of naive CD8+ T cells sorted from blood. This receptor was obtained from a man between 18 and 29 years old in good health. DNA for the CDR3: TGTGCCAGCAGTTTATCGCCCGGGACAGGGCTTAAGGGCGAGCAGTACTTC. Its translation is CASSLSPGTGLKGEQYF.